This is a list of T cell receptor beta chains from one sample in a study of vaccination and CD4 T cells after COVID-19. No cognate antigen is known for these TCRs. In TCRdb, the PCR reads were re-called with MiXCR into one record per CDR3 protein. The sample lists approximately 20,000 distinct CDR3 sequences, around two fifths seen once, with 12% to 15% in the top ten. Material for sequencing was cultured CD4+ T cells from blood. These receptors all stem from a human donor with COVID-19. CDR3s include the opening cysteine and the closing phenylalanine or tryptophan. Each record gives: J gene, clone size, D gene, V gene, CDR3 protein, CDR3 DNA. D genes are given only for firm matches. Clone sizes are given selectively: once, few, many, or a class where the clone is expanded.

>TRBJ2-2|few|-|TRBV6-4
CASSVRDHGELFF
TGTGCCAGCAGTGTGAGAGACCACGGGGAGCTGTTTTTT
>TRBJ1-1|-|TRBD1|TRBV19
CASSPWGQGDTEAFF
TGTGCCAGTAGTCCGTGGGGACAGGGCGACACTGAAGCTTTCTTT
>TRBJ1-2|few|-|TRBV11-2
CASSPPGRAQANYGYTF
TGTGCCAGCAGCCCCCCGGGCCGGGCACAGGCGAACTATGGCTACACCTTC
>TRBJ1-5|-|-|TRBV10-2
CASKGDGNQPQHF
TGCGCCAGCAAGGGAGATGGCAATCAGCCCCAGCATTTT
>TRBJ1-5|few|-|TRBV20-1
CSAIRDPNQPQHF
TGCAGTGCTATCAGGGACCCTAATCAGCCCCAGCATTTT
>TRBJ2-7|-|-|TRBV20-1
CSASPTTYEQYF
TGCAGTGCTAGCCCCACAACGTACGAGCAGTACTTC
>TRBJ2-1|few|-|TRBV7-3
CASSLTGYNEQFF
TGTGCCAGCAGCTTAACCGGCTACAATGAGCAGTTCTTC
>TRBJ2-7|-|TRBD1|TRBV20-1
CSAEGDRGTYEQYF
TGCAGTGCTGAGGGGGACAGGGGTACCTACGAGCAGTACTTC
>TRBJ2-7|once|-|TRBV2
CASRSNGRAAHEQYF
TGTGCCAGCAGATCCAACGGTAGGGCTGCCCACGAGCAGTACTTC
>TRBJ2-5|-|TRBD2|TRBV11-2
CASSLSGTKETQYF
TGTGCCAGCAGCTTAAGCGGGACTAAAGAGACCCAGTACTTC
>TRBJ1-3|-|TRBD1|TRBV20-1
CSARAIPGQQISGNTIYF
TGCAGTGCTAGAGCGATACCGGGACAGCAAATCTCTGGAAACACCATATATTTT
>TRBJ2-7|-|-|TRBV7-2
CASSREGRSEQYF
TGTGCCAGCAGCCGTGAAGGGAGGTCCGAGCAGTACTTC
>TRBJ1-2|-|-|TRBV9
CASSTPRNGYTF
TGTGCCAGCAGCACTCCACGGAATGGCTACACCTTC
>TRBJ1-1|medium-sized|TRBD1|TRBV7-9
CASSAYRGANTEAFF
TGTGCCAGCAGCGCATACAGGGGGGCGAACACTGAAGCTTTCTTT
>TRBJ2-2|-|TRBD2|TRBV11-3
CASSFLAGATGELFF
TGTGCCAGCAGCTTTCTAGCGGGGGCCACCGGGGAGCTGTTTTTT
>TRBJ1-1|few|-|TRBV14
CASSQALTVNTEAFF
TGTGCCAGCAGCCAAGCCCTGACCGTCAACACTGAAGCTTTCTTT
>TRBJ2-1|-|TRBD2|TRBV25-1
CASSEFSAGGNEQFF
TGTGCCAGCAGTGAATTCTCAGCGGGGGGTAATGAGCAGTTCTTC
>TRBJ1-6|few|TRBD1|TRBV7-2
CASSSSGQANNSPLHF
TGTGCCAGCAGCTCTTCCGGACAGGCAAATAATTCACCCCTCCACTTT
>TRBJ1-6|once|-|TRBV2
CATDAHNSPLHF
TGTGCCACCGACGCCCATAATTCACCCCTCCACTTT
>TRBJ1-2|few|TRBD1|TRBV7-2
CASSLGQPYGYTF
TGTGCCAGCAGCTTGGGACAGCCCTATGGCTACACCTTC
>TRBJ2-7|-|TRBD2|TRBV6-2/TRBV6-3
CASRPSGRYEQYF
TGTGCCAGCAGACCATCCGGGAGGTACGAGCAGTACTTC
>TRBJ2-1|-|TRBD2|TRBV6-1
CASHTSGGYNEQFF
TGTGCCAGCCATACTAGCGGGGGCTACAATGAGCAGTTCTTC
>TRBJ2-5|-|TRBD2|TRBV7-2
CASSLPGGARETQYF
TGTGCCAGCAGCCTTCCCGGGGGGGCGCGGGAGACCCAGTACTTC
>TRBJ1-1|-|-|TRBV20-1
CSAMRGGTEAFF
TGCAGTGCTATGAGGGGAGGCACTGAAGCTTTCTTT
>TRBJ2-1|-|-|TRBV7-8
CASSLAKRQGREFF
TGTGCCAGCAGCTTAGCGAAGAGACAGGGGAGGGAGTTCTTC
>TRBJ1-2|-|-|TRBV2
CASTIRDGTNYGYTF
TGTGCCAGCACGATCCGGGACGGAACTAACTATGGCTACACCTTC
>TRBJ1-1|few|TRBD1|TRBV5-1
CASSYSQGAEAFF
TGCGCCAGCAGCTACTCCCAGGGGGCTGAAGCTTTCTTT
>TRBJ1-2|few|-|TRBV12-3/TRBV12-4
CASRDRQSYYGYTF
TGTGCCAGCAGGGACAGACAATCATACTATGGCTACACCTTC
>TRBJ2-7|few|TRBD1|TRBV20-1
CSARDLTGRLEQYF
TGCAGTGCTAGAGATTTGACAGGGCGGTTGGAGCAGTACTTC
>TRBJ2-5|-|-|TRBV12-3/TRBV12-4
CASSSPAKETQYF
TGTGCCAGCAGTTCCCCAGCCAAAGAGACCCAGTACTTC
>TRBJ2-1|-|-|TRBV6-1
CASRTLVKGGIGHNEQFF
TGTGCCAGCAGGACCCTTGTCAAGGGCGGTATTGGGCACAATGAGCAGTTCTTC
>TRBJ2-7|-|TRBD1|TRBV19
CASSPWTGSYEQYF
TGTGCCAGTAGTCCATGGACAGGATCCTACGAGCAGTACTTC
>TRBJ2-5|few|TRBD2|TRBV27
CARYTPGLANETQYF
TGTGCCAGGTACACCCCGGGACTAGCGAATGAGACCCAGTACTTC
>TRBJ2-5|few|TRBD2|TRBV10-3
CAISEPSGGKETQYF
TGTGCCATCAGTGAGCCTAGCGGGGGAAAAGAGACCCAGTACTTC
>TRBJ1-1|few|-|TRBV7-9
CASSLMALEAFF
TGTGCCAGCAGCCTCATGGCCCTTGAAGCTTTCTTT
>TRBJ1-6|-|TRBD1|TRBV4-1
CASSQDADDRGFSSSYNSPLHF
TGCGCCAGCAGCCAAGATGCCGACGACAGGGGATTTTCTAGCTCCTATAATTCACCCCTCCACTTT
>TRBJ2-3|-|-|TRBV25-1
CASSRETDTQYF
TGTGCCAGCAGTAGGGAGACAGATACGCAGTATTTT
>TRBJ1-5|-|TRBD1|TRBV2
CASSLDRGQPQHF
TGTGCCAGCAGTTTGGACAGGGGTCAGCCCCAGCATTTT
>TRBJ1-2|few|-|TRBV15
CATSKGGILNYGYTF
TGTGCCACATCGAAGGGGGGAATCCTTAACTATGGCTACACCTTC
>TRBJ1-6|few|TRBD1|TRBV6-5
CASSLTGDYNSPLHF
TGTGCCAGCAGTTTAACAGGGGATTATAATTCACCCCTCCACTTT
>TRBJ1-6|-|-|TRBV28
CASRLGGNSPLHF
TGTGCCAGCAGGCTGGGGGGGAATTCACCCCTCCACTTT
>TRBJ2-2|few|-|TRBV20-1
CSARSQPSNTGELFF
TGCAGTGCTAGAAGTCAGCCCTCGAACACCGGGGAGCTGTTTTTT
>TRBJ1-6|few|-|TRBV5-1
CASSSGASGNSPLHF
TGCGCCAGCAGCTCAGGGGCATCGGGAAATTCACCCCTCCACTTT
>TRBJ1-2|-|TRBD1|TRBV30
CAWKPGRGLLRVYGYTF
TGTGCCTGGAAACCCGGCAGGGGGCTTCTTCGGGTTTATGGCTACACCTTC
>TRBJ1-5|once|-|TRBV12-3/TRBV12-4
CASSLAGTGLFLDQPQHF
TGTGCCAGCAGTTTAGCAGGGACCGGTCTCTTTTTGGATCAGCCCCAGCATTTT
>TRBJ2-2|-|TRBD2|TRBV6-2/TRBV6-3
CASTRFLAGGNTGELFF
TGTGCCAGCACCCGATTCCTAGCGGGGGGGAACACCGGGGAGCTGTTTTTT
>TRBJ2-3|-|-|TRBV25-1
CASRGGSDTQYF
TGTGCCAGCAGGGGGGGCTCAGATACGCAGTATTTT
>TRBJ2-1|-|TRBD1|TRBV6-1
CASSLEGATALSYNEQFF
TGTGCCAGCAGTCTCGAGGGGGCGACTGCTCTCTCCTACAATGAGCAGTTCTTC
>TRBJ1-2|-|TRBD1|TRBV27
CASSFRGQGNGYTF
TGTGCCAGCAGTTTTAGGGGACAGGGGAACGGCTACACCTTC
>TRBJ1-2|few|-|TRBV29-1
CSVVPGRNYGYTF
TGCAGCGTCGTACCCGGACGTAACTATGGCTACACCTTC